The subject of this entry is one TCR beta chain. The specificity of this receptor is unknown. It has no much larger one-base neighbor in the sample; base qualities were not kept. These data originate in a study of blood T cell repertoires in COVID-19 (dated by TCRdb to 2018 to 2021). Regarding the complete study: The collaborator samples originated in the United States, Italy and Spain and spanned the acute and convalescent phases of COVID-19. The material from the prospective study consisted of cDNA or gDNA derived from T cells, B-cell-depleted T cells, or PBMCs. Subjects who had been exposed to COVID-19, were actively infected with it, or had recovered from it provided the deeply sampled blood TCRbeta repertoires that made up the dataset. A freely available public database, intended as a resource for researchers studying the immune response to SARS-CoV-2, is where the repertoires were released. Samples came from the ongoing ImmuneRACE study (first 160 participants) plus 1,254 subjects from 6 global collaborators. Nearly every sample came with metadata listing a de-identified subject ID, COVID-19 status, age in years and sex. Where HLA class I and class II types were available, the types were taken from metadata supplied by the sample provider, not from assay-based typing. The investigation overall reported the following: Clinical and demographic metadata were provided uncurated, with the amount varying by source and participant.

The germline V gene specifies SGHDT as CDR1 and YYEEEE as CDR2. Taken from cysteine to phenylalanine, the CDR3 has 12 residues. Left in the record is the CDR3 DNA by itself, 36 bases read in frame from the first base. The germline V and J ends show losses of 5 bases and 10 bases respectively, and no gene match explains 3 bases of the junction. The immunoSEQ Assay, a bias-controlled multiplex PCR, was used to amplify TCRbeta CDR3 regions from genomic DNA. Per the authors' processing: Within the assay, amplification of reference gene primers was used to estimate how many nucleated cells each sample contained. To quantify the absolute abundance of each unique TCRbeta CDR3 rearrangement, sequence reads were collapsed and filtered. For each sample, productive Simpson clonality was calculated as the square root of Simpson's diversity index over productive rearrangements. TCRdb retrieved this table from immuneACCESS and kept in-frame rearrangements only. Not all clones are present; in checked studies, unresolved V genes account for under half, and no reason is known for the remainder. V and J calls and clone size are those listed in that table; D and trimming were worked out from the DNA. Within this sample are 200,000 or so clones, with about 80% of them counted one time only. Over 6.5% of the sample is taken by the ten largest.

Enrolling through a virtual design, the prospective study's participants ranged in age from about 18 to 89 years and lived across roughly 24 United States geographic areas. To assign participants to cohorts, the prospective study relied on clinical history that participants themselves reported in a screening survey and a study questionnaire. Recovered participants in ImmuneRACE Cohort 3 were defined by two consecutive negative NP/OP PCR tests, clearance by a healthcare professional, or resolution of symptoms. Mobile phlebotomists in the prospective study collected whole blood, serum and a nasopharyngeal or oropharyngeal swab from every participant. Additional blood draws and questionnaires over an approximately two-month period could optionally be provided by prospective study participants. Blood samples from the prospective study were shipped frozen or at room temperature prior to DNA extraction.

The chain was built from TRBV5-6 and TRBJ1-4; 9 bases in the middle match TRBD1. The sequencing input was PBMCs or T cells enriched from blood (not recorded which). The sequence was collected from a man between 40 and 49 years old who had recovered from COVID-19. Read as DNA, the sequence is TGTGCCAGCAGTCCGGGACAGGGAAAACTGTTTTTT. This encodes CASSPGQGKLFF. The variable domain in full, with residues beyond the CDR3 obtained from the reference TRBV5-6 and TRBJ1-4 genes, is DAGVTQSPTHLIKTRGQQVTLRCSPKSGHDTVSWYQQALGQGPQFIFQYYEEEERQRGNFPDRFSGHQFPNYSSELNVNALLLGDSALYLCASSPGQGKLFFGSGTQLSVL.